The next 26 T cell receptor beta chains were all read from a single sample in a study of glioma-infiltrating T cells after dendritic cell vaccination. The protocol was immunoSEQ multiplex PCR, while the TCRdb copy is restricted to in-frame clones and leaves out a portion. The data show just under 100,000 clones, roughly 80% seen once. Specified time point: after dendritic cell vaccination, including at tumor progression/relapse. Sequencing used blood, obtained after dendritic cell vaccination. The receptors here all came from a human donor with glioblastoma.

The rearrangement uses TRBV6-6 and TRBJ2-5; TRBD1 is a possible D gene (5 bases). CDR1 is MNHNY, CDR2 SVGAGI, per germline (reference sequence). This CDR3 is 13 amino acids long. Trimming removed 4 bases at V and 9 bases at J, with 15 bases between. For the CDR3, the DNA is TGTGCCAGCAGTTTAGATCAAGGCAGGGCCCAGTACTTC. Translating it yields CASSLDQGRAQYF.

The chain links TRBV6-5 to TRBJ1-1, with D perhaps TRBD1 (6 bases). The germline V gene has CDR1 MNHEY and CDR2 SVGAGI. With 1 base removed from V and 3 bases from J, the gap between germline ends came to 15 bases. This CDR3 region has 16 residues. CDR3 residues: CASSYWAKGGDTEAFF. CDR3 in DNA: TGTGCCAGCAGTTACTGGGCGAAAGGGGGGGACACTGAAGCTTTCTTT.

The chain has TRBV9 and TRBJ1-1; D not certain. Between the trimmed V and J ends, which lost 0 bases and 11 bases, there was a span of 17 bases. The CDR3 runs to 14 residues. Germline V gene sequence: CDR1 SGDLS, CDR2 YYNGEE. The DNA for the CDR3 is TGTGCCAGCAGCGTAGACGTAGGGAGGGTTGATGCTTTCTTT. Its translation is CASSVDVGRVDAFF.

The chain links TRBV19 to TRBJ2-1; 10 positions agree with TRBD2. In germline, CDR1 is LNHDA, CDR2 SQIVND (reference sequence). The ends lost 3 bases at V and 2 bases at J; junction bases unmatched: 10. The CDR3 contains 18 residues. CDR3 loop: CASSISTSGLPTYNEQFF. The CDR3 DNA sequence: TGTGCCAGTAGTATCTCGACTAGCGGGCTGCCCACCTACAATGAGCAGTTCTTC.

This clone has only a few counts. V gene TRBV7-3 combines with J gene TRBJ2-7, with D perhaps TRBD2 (6 bases). The CDR3 consists of 15 residues. Germline lookup yields CDR1 SGHTA and CDR2 FQGTGA. Trimming pared 4 bases from V and 9 bases from J, leaving 22 bases between. In nucleotides, the CDR3 is TGTGCCAGCAGCTCGAGGACTAACTACGAGATCGGGCAGTACTTC. This sequence encodes CASSSRTNYEIGQYF.

DNA of the CDR3: TGTGCCAGCAGTCTCACAGGGGGCAGAGGCTACACCTTC. Translated: CASSLTGGRGYTF. The chain recombines TRBV7-3 with TRBJ1-2; 9 bases match TRBD1. CDR1 is SGHTA, CDR2 FQGTGA, per germline. The CDR3 has 13 amino acids. V shed 6 bases and J 8 bases; nucleotides not matched to a gene: 7.

This clone was detected only once. The chain carries TRBV6-5 and TRBJ2-7; 13 bases align to TRBD2. After removal of 0 bases from V and 3 bases from J, the junction contained 2 bases not matched to a gene. The CDR3 runs to 16 residues. Germline V CDR1 and CDR2: MNHEY, SVGAGI. DNA for the CDR3: TGTGCCAGCAGTTACTCAGGACTAGCGGGAGTCTACGAGCAGTACTTC. Protein product: CASSYSGLAGVYEQYF.

This chain connects TRBV28 to TRBJ2-1; D perhaps matches TRBD1 (8 bases). This CDR3 is 14 amino acids long. Germline V gene sequence: CDR1 MDHEN, CDR2 SYDVKM. Trimming pared 5 bases from V and 6 bases from J, leaving 14 bases between. The CDR3 loop is CASSTGGATNEQFF. As DNA, the CDR3 is TGTGCCAGCAGTACAGGGGGGGCCACCAATGAGCAGTTCTTC.

This clone was counted between two and nine times. The chain uses TRBV6-4 and TRBJ2-2; D is unresolved. V lost 5 bases, J lost 7 bases, and 8 bases lay in between. Germline CDR1 reads MRHNA; CDR2 reads SNTAGT. The CDR3 contains 12 residues. CDR3 nucleotides: TGTGCCAGCAGTACATTTGGCGGGGAGCTGTTTTTT. This codes for CASSTFGGELFF.

The chain recombines TRBV28 with TRBJ2-7; D may be TRBD1 (5 bases). This CDR3 comprises 12 residues. V lost 5 bases to trimming and J lost 6 bases, with 11 bases between them. Germline CDR1 reads MDHEN; CDR2 reads SYDVKM. CDR3 sequence reads: CASSLRTSEQYF. CDR3 DNA sequence: TGTGCCAGCAGTCTCCGGACAAGCGAGCAGTACTTC.

CDR3 region: CASSSVGREGTGELFF. The CDR3 bases are TGTGCCAGCAGCTCCGTGGGGCGGGAGGGGACCGGGGAGCTGTTTTTT. The chain combines TRBV5-6 with TRBJ2-2, with 9 bases aligning to TRBD2. Looked up from germline, CDR1 is SGHDT and CDR2 is YYEEEE. V lost 3 bases and J lost 5; bases outside the gene matches: 8. CDR3 size: 16 residues.

This chain joins TRBV5-1 and TRBJ1-2; 10 positions agree with TRBD1. This CDR3 region has 14 residues. V lost 0 bases and J lost 8; bases outside the gene matches: 4. Germline CDR1 SGHRS, CDR2 YFSETQ. The CDR3 loop reads CASSLGQGAYGYTF. The CDR3 DNA follows: TGCGCCAGCAGCTTGGGACAGGGGGCGTACGGCTACACCTTC.

The chain links TRBV27 to TRBJ1-1, with D perhaps TRBD1 (5 bases). With 0 bases removed from V and 5 bases from J, the gap between germline ends came to 10 bases. This CDR3 has 14 residues. Germline CDR1 is MNHEY and CDR2 is SMNVEV (reference sequence). CDR3: CASSLSRVGTEAFF. CDR3 nucleotides: TGTGCCAGCAGTTTATCCAGGGTAGGGACTGAAGCTTTCTTT.

This sequence joins TRBV5-4 and TRBJ2-3; 8 positions match TRBD2. Germline CDR1 and CDR2: SGHNT and YYREEE (reference sequence). The CDR3 totals 17 residues. V gave up 4 bases and J gave up 3 bases; unmatched junction bases: 13. The CDR3 bases are TGTGCCAGCAGCCGGGGGGGAAGGCCTACGGAAACAGATACGCAGTATTTT. Residues: CASSRGGRPTETDTQYF.

The chain links TRBV5-1 to TRBJ2-1; possible D gene TRBD1, 5 bases. The germline CDR1 and CDR2 sequences are SGHRS and YFSETQ. Trimming pared 5 bases from V and 1 base from J, leaving 10 bases between. CDR3 length equals 14 residues. The CDR3 protein is CASRTESSYNEQFF. CDR3 sequence (DNA): TGCGCCAGCAGGACAGAAAGTTCCTACAATGAGCAGTTCTTC.

The chain employs TRBV5-5 and TRBJ1-1; D unclear. The ends were cut back, 1 base at V and 3 bases at J, with 4 bases in the middle. Germline CDR1 SGHKS, CDR2 YYEKEE (reference sequence). The CDR3 has 12 residues. Here the CDR3 DNA reads TGTGCCAGCAGCTTGACATACACTGAAGCTTTCTTT. This encodes CASSLTYTEAFF.

This chain connects TRBV5-1 to TRBJ2-2, with 8 bases aligning to TRBD2. Germline CDR1 reads SGHRS; CDR2 reads YFSETQ. V lost 1 base to trimming and J lost 4 bases; unmatched junction nucleotides: 6. There are 16 residues in the CDR3. CDR3 DNA sequence: TGCGCCAGCAGCTTGTATGGGACTAGTACCACCGGGGAGCTGTTTTTT. This codes for CASSLYGTSTTGELFF.

The J gene is TRBJ1-5, the V gene TRBV9, with D perhaps matching TRBD1 (6 bases). CDR1 SGDLS and CDR2 YYNGEE come from the germline V gene. V shed 0 bases and J shed 2 bases, with 9 bases lying between them. The CDR3 is made up of 15 amino acids. The DNA for the CDR3 is TGTGCCAGCAGCGTAGGGGCAGGGGGCAATCAGCCCCAGCATTTT. Residues: CASSVGAGGNQPQHF. The full variable domain, completed using reference TRBV9 and TRBJ1-5, is DSGVTQTPKHLITATGQRVTLRCSPRSGDLSVYWYQQSLDQGLQFLIQYYNGEERAKGNILERFSAQQFPDLHSELNLSSLELGDSALYFCASSVGAGGNQPQHFGDGTRLSIL.

The V and J genes are TRBV9 and TRBJ2-1; 9 nucleotides line up with TRBD1. CDR1 is SGDLS, CDR2 YYNGEE, per germline. Trimming removed 4 bases from V and 5 bases from J; junction bases left unmatched: 7. The CDR3 totals 15 residues. CDR3 residues: CASSTRQGGNNEQFF. DNA for the CDR3: TGTGCCAGCAGCACCCGACAGGGGGGGAACAATGAGCAGTTCTTC.

The chain carries TRBV5-1 and TRBJ1-2; 7 bases are a match to TRBD1. Per the germline V gene, CDR1 is SGHRS and CDR2 is YFSETQ. Germline trimming cut 2 bases from V and 2 bases from J; bases unmatched to any gene: 6. CDR3 length equals 15 residues. CDR3 sequence: CASSLTGVWNYGYTF. The CDR3 DNA follows: TGCGCCAGCAGCTTAACAGGGGTTTGGAACTATGGCTACACCTTC.

The CDR3 region has the DNA TGCAGCGTTCTTTCCCGGTCCTACAATGAGCAGTTCTTC. Translated: CSVLSRSYNEQFF. The chain links TRBV29-1 to TRBJ2-1; D ambiguous. Germline V gene lookup returns CDR1 SQVTM and CDR2 ANQGSEA. Trimming removed 5 bases at V and 1 base at J, with 9 bases between. This CDR3 contains 13 residues.

The chain carries TRBV5-1 and TRBJ1-1, with D perhaps TRBD1 (6 bases). Trimming pared 2 bases from V and 6 bases from J, leaving 14 bases between. CDR3 length: 14 residues. Germline values: CDR1 SGHRS, CDR2 YFSETQ. DNA for the CDR3: TGCGCCAGCAGCTTACTAACAGGGTCCGCTGAAGCTTTCTTT. Its protein is CASSLLTGSAEAFF.

The chain employs TRBV6-1 and TRBJ1-1, with D unresolved. There are 12 residues in the CDR3. Germline assignment: CDR1 MNHNS and CDR2 SASEGT. Trimming took 6 bases from V and 8 from J, leaving 13 bases between them. CDR3 sequence reads: CASRVTLREAFF. The CDR3 coding sequence is TGTGCCAGCAGGGTCACACTGAGGGAAGCTTTCTTT.

The rearrangement uses TRBV29-1 and TRBJ1-1; 7 bases line up with TRBD1. This CDR3 is built from 14 residues. V shed 3 bases, J shed 2 bases, and the junction held 6 bases outside the gene matches. Germline CDR1 SQVTM, CDR2 ANQGSEA. CDR3 nucleotides: TGCAGCGTTGAGGTCACAGGGGCCAACACTGAAGCTTTCTTT. It encodes CSVEVTGANTEAFF. Drawing the rest from reference TRBV29-1 and TRBJ1-1, the complete variable domain is SAVISQKPSRDICQRGTSLTIQCQVDSQVTMMFWYRQQPGQSLTLIATANQGSEATYESGFVIDKFPISRPNLTFSTLTVSNMSPEDSSIYLCSVEVTGANTEAFFGQGTRLTVV.

The count of this clone is one. The J gene is TRBJ1-2, the V gene TRBV5-1, with 7 bases fitting TRBD1. CDR3 length equals 14 residues. Trimming cost V 1 base and J 8 bases; bases outside gene matches: 8. Germline V lookup: CDR1 SGHRS, CDR2 YFSETQ. The CDR3 DNA sequence: TGCGCCAGCAGCTTGAATCCCGGGACAGAAGGCTACACCTTC. Residues: CASSLNPGTEGYTF.

V and J are TRBV27 and TRBJ1-1; unclear D gene. Germline CDR1 is MNHEY and CDR2 is SMNVEV (reference sequence). The CDR3 runs to 14 residues. Trimming pared 2 bases from V and 1 base from J, leaving 8 bases between. CDR3 protein: CASSLQMANTEAFF. CDR3 nucleotide sequence: TGTGCCAGCAGTTTACAGATGGCGAACACTGAAGCTTTCTTT.